These T cell receptor beta chains were read from a single sample in a study of shared clonotypes between healthy human individuals. TCRdb's table, derived via immunoSEQ multiplex PCR, lists solely in-frame clones and lacks some. The sample shows approximately 720,000 clones, 90% to 95% of them seen only once. The material sequenced was naive CD8+ T cells sorted from blood. These receptors were taken from a man aged 25 to 40 in good health. The CDR3 runs from the conserved cysteine through the conserved F or W. D genes are given only for firm matches. Size is stated for part of the rows, as once, few or many counts, or as a class when the clone is expanded.

V gene	J gene	clone size	D gene	CDR3 DNA	CDR3 protein
TRBV28	TRBJ1-1	.	.	TGTGCCAGCAGTCGCTCCGGGAGTTGGGATGAAGCTTTCTTT	CASSRSGSWDEAFF
TRBV2	TRBJ1-1	.	.	TGTGCCACCATGGAGGGTCCGAACACTGAAGCTTTCTTT	CATMEGPNTEAFF
TRBV6-6	TRBJ2-1	.	TRBD2	TGTGCCAGCAGTTACTCCCTAGCGGGAGATTCGGAGCAGTTCTTC	CASSYSLAGDSEQFF
TRBV5-6	TRBJ2-3	few	.	TGTGCCAGCAGCTTGGGAGATACGCAGTATTTT	CASSLGDTQYF
TRBV30	TRBJ1-5	.	.	TGTGCCTTCCAATACAGGGATCAGCCCCAGCATTTT	CAFQYRDQPQHF
TRBV27	TRBJ1-5	.	TRBD1	TGTGCCAGCAGTCCTCGACAGGGCCTTTTTAGCAATCAGCCCCAGCATTTT	CASSPRQGLFSNQPQHF
TRBV4-3	TRBJ1-2	.	.	TGCGCCAGCAGCCACTTCCTTGAAGGGGCGAGTGGCTACACCTTC	CASSHFLEGASGYTF
TRBV9	TRBJ2-1	.	TRBD2	TGTGCCAGCAGCGTAGAAAGCACTAGCGGGAGCTCCTACAATGAGCAGTTCTTC	CASSVESTSGSSYNEQFF
TRBV6-1	TRBJ1-5	once	.	TGTGCCAGCACTCGATCGGACAGCTACAATCAGCCCCAGCATTTT	CASTRSDSYNQPQHF
TRBV14	TRBJ2-7	.	.	TGTGCCAGCAGCCAAGCTTTCTATTCCTACGAGCAGTACTTC	CASSQAFYSYEQYF
TRBV9	TRBJ2-1	.	TRBD2	TGTGCCAGCAGCGTAGAACTAGCGGGACAAGATGAGCAGTTCTTC	CASSVELAGQDEQFF
TRBV5-1	TRBJ2-7	.	.	TGCGCCAGCAGCTTGGAGACTAACGGGAGTAGTTACGAGCAGTACTTC	CASSLETNGSSYEQYF
TRBV9	TRBJ2-7	.	.	TGTGCCAGCAGCGTAGGGTCATCTAGCGAGCAGTACTTC	CASSVGSSSEQYF
TRBV30	TRBJ2-1	.	.	TGTGCCTGGAGTGTGAATGAGCAGTTCTTC	CAWSVNEQFF
TRBV27	TRBJ1-2	.	.	TGTGCCAGCAGTATAGGGCCAGGGTTGCATGGCTACACCTTC	CASSIGPGLHGYTF
TRBV27	TRBJ2-6	.	TRBD1	TGTGCCAGCCTGGGGCGGGACAGGGTTCCTGGGGCCAACGTCCTGACTTTC	CASLGRDRVPGANVLTF
TRBV4-3	TRBJ2-2	.	TRBD1	TGCGCCAGCAGCCAAGACCCGGGACAGGGCTCCGGGGAGCTGTTTTTT	CASSQDPGQGSGELFF
TRBV4-1	TRBJ2-1	.	.	TGCGCCAGCAGCCAGGTTGAAGACAGGATTTACAATGAGCAGTTCTTC	CASSQVEDRIYNEQFF
TRBV4-1	TRBJ2-5	.	.	TGCGCCAGCAGCCAAGAGTCCGGGTCCGGCCTACAAGAGACCCAGTACTTC	CASSQESGSGLQETQYF
TRBV13	TRBJ1-4	.	.	TGTGCCAGCAGCTTACGGCAGAATGAAAAACTGTTTTTT	CASSLRQNEKLFF
TRBV28	TRBJ2-1	.	TRBD1	TGTGCCAGCAGTCTCCGGGACAGGGTGAATGAGCAGTTCTTC	CASSLRDRVNEQFF
TRBV6-5	TRBJ2-5	once	TRBD1	TGTGCCAGCAGTATAGGGACAGGCAACCAAGAGACCCAGTACTTC	CASSIGTGNQETQYF
TRBV14	TRBJ2-2	.	TRBD1	TGTGCCAGTTCGGACAGGAAGAACACCGGGGAGCTGTTTTTT	CASSDRKNTGELFF
TRBV27	TRBJ2-7	.	TRBD2	TGTGCCAGCAGTCGCGGGAGTCTGGAAGAGCAGTACTTC	CASSRGSLEEQYF
TRBV14	TRBJ2-1	.	.	TGTGCCAGCAGCCATTCTATGGCGGAAAAAACCAATGAGCAGTTCTTC	CASSHSMAEKTNEQFF
TRBV27	TRBJ2-7	.	TRBD2	TGTGCCAGCAGTCCCCGAGTAGCGGGAGTTTTCTACGAGCAGTACTTC	CASSPRVAGVFYEQYF
TRBV6-5	TRBJ1-2	once	.	TGTGCCAGCAGTGGTCGCGCCGTCAACCTCTATGGCTACACCTTC	CASSGRAVNLYGYTF
TRBV14	TRBJ2-7	.	.	TGTGCCAGCAGCCGGGTTCGGACGGACGAGCAGTACTTC	CASSRVRTDEQYF
TRBV5-1	TRBJ2-3	.	.	TGCGCCAGCAGCTTGGCCTTTAAAGCGGAGACTAGCACAGATACGCAGTATTTT	CASSLAFKAETSTDTQYF
TRBV7-6	TRBJ1-2	once	.	TGTGCCAGCAGCGCCCGCCCGGGGTTATTCTATGGCTACACCTTC	CASSARPGLFYGYTF
TRBV28	TRBJ1-5	once	TRBD1	TGTGCCAGCAGTCCCGACAGGGCAAGTGATCAGCCCCAGCATTTT	CASSPDRASDQPQHF
TRBV4-2	TRBJ2-1	.	.	TGTGCCAGCAGCAGATATTTAAACAATGAGCAGTTCTTC	CASSRYLNNEQFF
TRBV7-8	TRBJ2-3	.	TRBD2	TGTGCCAGCAGCCTAACTAGCGGGATGTCGACAGATACGCAGTATTTT	CASSLTSGMSTDTQYF